This TCR beta chain came from a study of T cell clusters in autoimmune cytopenias. Each sample's input was 250 ng genomic DNA, approximately 37,500 genome equivalents. Of note for this clonotype: The target antigen is unknown.

The V gene's germline CDR1 is SGHTA and CDR2 FQGNSA. The CDR3 extends over 14 amino acids. Study-wide results and limits: Compared with active autoimmune hepatitis patients, healthy donors showed 2.5 to 3-fold more exclusive TRB clusters.

TRB rearrangements were amplified by touch-down multiplex PCR with mixed TRB-A/B primers. TCRdb re-called the multiplex PCR reads and shows each CDR3 protein once, DNA omitted. The listing contains roughly 6,000 distinct CDR3 sequences. In addition, the sample was reused for a study of T cell repertoires in aging, cancer and after chemotherapy. From that report: The whole study produced a dataset of millions of TCR reads.

The chain has TRBV7-2 and TRBJ1-5; absent DNA, TCRdb's TRBD1 call cannot be checked. The material sequenced was peripheral blood. This receptor was identified in a human donor in good health. This CDR3 is CASRPGTGNQPQHF.